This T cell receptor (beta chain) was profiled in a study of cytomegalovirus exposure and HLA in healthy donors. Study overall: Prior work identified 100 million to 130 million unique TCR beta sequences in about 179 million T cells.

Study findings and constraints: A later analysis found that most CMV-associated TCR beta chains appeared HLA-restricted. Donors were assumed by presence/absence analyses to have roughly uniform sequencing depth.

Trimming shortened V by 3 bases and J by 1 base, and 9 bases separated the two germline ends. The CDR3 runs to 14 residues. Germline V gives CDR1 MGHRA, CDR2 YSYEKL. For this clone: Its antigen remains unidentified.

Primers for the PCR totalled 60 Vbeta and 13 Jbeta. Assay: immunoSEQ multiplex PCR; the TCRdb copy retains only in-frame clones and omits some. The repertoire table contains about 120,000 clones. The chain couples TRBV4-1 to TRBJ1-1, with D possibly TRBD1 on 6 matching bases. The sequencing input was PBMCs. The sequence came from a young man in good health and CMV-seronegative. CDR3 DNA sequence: TGCGCCAGCAGCCACCTCAGGGGGAACACTGAAGCTTTCTTT. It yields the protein CASSHLRGNTEAFF.